Listed below are T cell receptor beta chains from one sample, sequenced in a study of T cell responses to AZD1222 COVID-19 vaccine. Sequenced by immunoSEQ multiplex PCR; TCRdb stores in-frame clones only, minus some. The sample contains roughly 80,000 clones, roughly 90% of which appear only once. The specimen was peripheral blood, collected on day 0 of MenACWY control vaccination. The origin of the receptors is an adult in good health. CDR3s include the opening cysteine and the closing phenylalanine or tryptophan. The D gene is left open where the match is weak. Where a row states a size, it is once, few, many or the class of an expanded clone; other rows omit it.

DNA,CDR3,D,V,J,size
TGTGCCAGCAGTCACCCGACCAATAGGCCGGGGAACTACACCTTC,CASSHPTNRPGNYTF,.,TRBV6-2/TRBV6-3,TRBJ1-2,.
TGCGCCACCTCTTCGGGACAGGCTCTTCACACCGGGGAGCTGTTTTTT,CATSSGQALHTGELFF,TRBD1,TRBV5-1,TRBJ2-2,.
TGTGCCAGCAGCCCCGGCAGAGCCTATGGCTACACCTTC,CASSPGRAYGYTF,.,TRBV6-4,TRBJ1-2,.
TGTGCCAGCAGCCAAGGAGGGGGGCGTAATCAGCCCCAGCATTTT,CASSQGGGRNQPQHF,.,TRBV3-1/TRBV3-2,TRBJ1-5,.
TGTGCCATCAGCGAGCGGGCCACTTCCTACGAGCAGTACTTC,CAISERATSYEQYF,.,TRBV10-3,TRBJ2-7,.
TGTGCCAGCAGTGCCGGCGGCGGTGGCGAGCAGTACTTC,CASSAGGGGEQYF,.,TRBV28,TRBJ2-7,.
TGTGCCAGCAAGCCGGGACTAGCGGGAGGGTCGTACCAAGAGACCCAGTACTTC,CASKPGLAGGSYQETQYF,TRBD2,TRBV2,TRBJ2-5,.
TGTGCCAGCAGTCTAGCGCGGTGGAACGAGCAGTACTTC,CASSLARWNEQYF,.,TRBV12-3/TRBV12-4,TRBJ2-7,.
TGTGCCAGCAGTTTCTCGGACAGGGAAGGAGGCTACACCTTC,CASSFSDREGGYTF,TRBD1,TRBV27,TRBJ1-2,.
TGTGCCAGCAGCTCGACCCGGGACAGATACAATGAGCAGTTCTTC,CASSSTRDRYNEQFF,TRBD1,TRBV7-9,TRBJ2-1,.
TGTGCCAGCACCCCACAGGGAATTGGCGTTGAGCAGTTCTTC,CASTPQGIGVEQFF,.,TRBV27,TRBJ2-1,few
TGTGCCAGCAGTACCGGACAGGGAGGTGGAGAGACCCAGTACTTC,CASSTGQGGGETQYF,TRBD1,TRBV27,TRBJ2-5,.
TGTGCCAGCAGCCAGGGGACAGGGAGGAATCAGCCCCAGCATTTT,CASSQGTGRNQPQHF,TRBD1,TRBV3-1/TRBV3-2,TRBJ1-5,.
TGTGCCAGCAGCCTAGCGGGTTCCCATTTCAATGAGCAGTTCTTC,CASSLAGSHFNEQFF,TRBD2,TRBV3-1/TRBV3-2,TRBJ2-1,.
TGCAGCGTATCCCAGCGGGAGGTTCACAATGAGCAGTTCTTC,CSVSQREVHNEQFF,TRBD2,TRBV29-1,TRBJ2-1,.
TGTGCCAGCAGCTTTAAAGGGGGGGTTGGTGACTCTGGAAACACCATATATTTT,CASSFKGGVGDSGNTIYF,.,TRBV21-1,TRBJ1-3,.
TGCAGCGTCGAAAGACGCGAGGGCTACACCTTC,CSVERREGYTF,.,TRBV29-1,TRBJ1-2,.
TGTGCCTGGAGATACGACAGGGGAAACATTCAGTACTTC,CAWRYDRGNIQYF,TRBD1,TRBV30,TRBJ2-4,.
TGCGCCAGCAGCTTCAGGGCTAGCGGGGAATACAATGAGCAGTTCTTC,CASSFRASGEYNEQFF,TRBD2,TRBV5-1,TRBJ2-1,.
TGTGCCAGCAGTTCTCAAGGGGACGGGGGAAATTCACCCCTCCACTTT,CASSSQGDGGNSPLHF,.,TRBV28,TRBJ1-6,.
TGTGCCAGCAGCGCCGGGACCACCGGGGAGGAAAAACTGTTTTTT,CASSAGTTGEEKLFF,.,TRBV28,TRBJ1-4,once
TGTGCCAGCAGCTTGCAGAGGAACACTGAAGCTTTCTTT,CASSLQRNTEAFF,.,TRBV7-2,TRBJ1-1,.
TGTGCCAGCAGCTTAGATGCCCAGGCTAAGCAGTTCTTC,CASSLDAQAKQFF,.,TRBV11-3,TRBJ2-1,.
TGTGCCAGCAGCTTAATAGGCTCTGGAAACACCATATATTTT,CASSLIGSGNTIYF,.,TRBV9,TRBJ1-3,.
TGCGCCAGCAGCTTCCTAGCGGGAGCTCGGAATGAGCAGTTCTTC,CASSFLAGARNEQFF,TRBD2,TRBV5-1,TRBJ2-1,.
TGTGCCAGCAGCTTAACAGGGAAGAACACTGAAGCTTTCTTT,CASSLTGKNTEAFF,.,TRBV11-2,TRBJ1-1,.
TGTGCCAGCAGTTACGGGGAGGGAGGCGAGCAGTACTTC,CASSYGEGGEQYF,TRBD2,TRBV6-5,TRBJ2-7,.
TGTGCCATCAGTGAGCGGGTATCTTACGAGCAGTACTTC,CAISERVSYEQYF,.,TRBV10-3,TRBJ2-7,.
TGCAGCGTACTCCAGGGATTCATGGAGACCCAGTACTTC,CSVLQGFMETQYF,.,TRBV29-1,TRBJ2-5,.
TGTGCCAGCAGCTTAGTCTCGCCGAACAATGAGCAGTTCTTC,CASSLVSPNNEQFF,.,TRBV7-2,TRBJ2-1,once
TGCAGCGCTGGTGGTGGTGAAAAACTGTTTTTT,CSAGGGEKLFF,.,TRBV29-1,TRBJ1-4,.
TGCAGCGTAGGCTCCCAGGGGCCCTACGAGCAGTACTTC,CSVGSQGPYEQYF,.,TRBV29-1,TRBJ2-7,.
TGTGCCAGCTCACTTAGCGGGAGTTCGGGCGAGCAGTACTTC,CASSLSGSSGEQYF,TRBD2,TRBV18,TRBJ2-7,.
TGTGCCAGGTGTCCCTACAATGAGCAGTTCTTC,CARCPYNEQFF,.,TRBV6-5,TRBJ2-1,.
TGTGCCAGCAGTTCCTACACCCCTGGGGTGTTCTTC,CASSSYTPGVFF,.,TRBV12-3/TRBV12-4,TRBJ2-1,.
TGTGCCAGTAGTATAGCGACCCCGGGGACCGGGGAGCTGTTTTTT,CASSIATPGTGELFF,.,TRBV19,TRBJ2-2,once
TGTGCCAGCTCACCACCCGTACGAGGGGACTATGGCTACACCTTC,CASSPPVRGDYGYTF,.,TRBV18,TRBJ1-2,few
TGTGCCAGCAGCTTAGGTGCTACGGAAAGGGAGCCCCAGCATTTT,CASSLGATEREPQHF,.,TRBV7-8,TRBJ1-5,.
TGTGCCAGCAGCGCCTCGGGACCTTCCCAGTACTTC,CASSASGPSQYF,.,TRBV7-9,TRBJ2-7,.
TGTGCCAGCAGCTTCCCGGACAGGGATGCAACTCACGAGCAGTACTTC,CASSFPDRDATHEQYF,TRBD1,TRBV7-2,TRBJ2-7,.
TGTGCCAGCAGCACGGGACAGGTCCGTGAAAAACTGTTTTTT,CASSTGQVREKLFF,TRBD1,TRBV5-6,TRBJ1-4,.
TGTGCCAGCAGCTTGGTGGGTTTGGGCCCACTCTATGGCTACACCTTC,CASSLVGLGPLYGYTF,.,TRBV5-6,TRBJ1-2,.
TGTGCCAGCAGTTTCAGCGGCGGGAGTCGCTACAATGAGCAGTTCTTC,CASSFSGGSRYNEQFF,TRBD2,TRBV28,TRBJ2-1,.
TGTGCCAGCAGTTTGTTGGAGGAGGGGTATGGCTACACCTTC,CASSLLEEGYGYTF,.,TRBV28,TRBJ1-2,.
TGTGCCAGCAGTTACTCGTACCGAGACTATGGCTACACCTTC,CASSYSYRDYGYTF,.,TRBV6-5,TRBJ1-2,.
TGTGCCAGCTCACCGCAGGGAGAATTTCAAAACACCATATATTTT,CASSPQGEFQNTIYF,.,TRBV18,TRBJ1-3,.
TGCGCCAGCAGTGAACCCGGAGCCAACGTCCTGACTTTC,CASSEPGANVLTF,.,TRBV10-2,TRBJ2-6,.
TGTGCCAGCAGTTACGGAGGGACAGGGGGGGACACTGAAGCTTTCTTT,CASSYGGTGGDTEAFF,TRBD1,TRBV6-5,TRBJ1-1,.
TGTGCCAGTAGTATACAGCGGGACCCTAGCACAGATACGCAGTATTTT,CASSIQRDPSTDTQYF,TRBD2,TRBV19,TRBJ2-3,.